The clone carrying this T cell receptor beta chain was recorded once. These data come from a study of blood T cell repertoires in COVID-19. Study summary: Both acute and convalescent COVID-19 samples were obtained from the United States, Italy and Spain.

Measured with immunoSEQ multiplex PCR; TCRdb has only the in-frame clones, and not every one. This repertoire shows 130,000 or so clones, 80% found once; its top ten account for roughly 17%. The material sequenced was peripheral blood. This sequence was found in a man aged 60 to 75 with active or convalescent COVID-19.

The CDR3 here is CASSEWGRGSYNEQFF. The DNA for the CDR3 is TGTGCCAGCAGTGAGTGGGGCAGGGGCTCCTACAATGAGCAGTTCTTC. V usage is TRBV2 and J usage is TRBJ2-1; D is perhaps TRBD1 (6 bases). Trimming stripped 3 bases from V and 0 bases from J, with 12 bases between. The CDR3 has 16 residues. Germline values: CDR1 SNHLY, CDR2 FYNNEI.